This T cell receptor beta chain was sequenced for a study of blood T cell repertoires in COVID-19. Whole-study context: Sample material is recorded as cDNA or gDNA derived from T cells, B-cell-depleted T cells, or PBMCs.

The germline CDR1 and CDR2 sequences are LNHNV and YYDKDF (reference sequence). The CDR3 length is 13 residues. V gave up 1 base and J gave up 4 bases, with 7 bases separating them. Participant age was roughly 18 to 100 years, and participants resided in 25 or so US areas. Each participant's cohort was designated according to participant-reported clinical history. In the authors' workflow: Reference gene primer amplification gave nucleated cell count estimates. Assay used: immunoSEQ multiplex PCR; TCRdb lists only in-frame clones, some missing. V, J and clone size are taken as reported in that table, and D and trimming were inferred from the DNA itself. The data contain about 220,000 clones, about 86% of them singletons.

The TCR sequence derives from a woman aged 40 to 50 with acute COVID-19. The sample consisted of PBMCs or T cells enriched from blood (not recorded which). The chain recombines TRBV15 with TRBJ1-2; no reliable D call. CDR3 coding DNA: TGTGCCACCAGCAGAGGGGGAGCCTATGGCTACACCTTC. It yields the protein CATSRGGAYGYTF.